Listed below are T cell receptor beta chains from one sample, sequenced in a study of blood T cell repertoires in COVID-19. Assay: immunoSEQ multiplex PCR; the TCRdb copy retains only in-frame clones and omits some. The sample shows about 150,000 clones, approximately 86% of them seen only once. Material for sequencing was peripheral blood. Receptors originate from a man between 60 and 70 years old with COVID-19, enrolled during active disease. The CDR3 runs from the conserved cysteine through the conserved F or W. D genes are given only for firm matches. Clone size is stated in some rows and not others, as once, few, many or a class when expanded.

d_call: TRBD2
j_call: TRBJ2-5
v_call: TRBV7-9
clone_size: -
cdr3_nt: TGTGCCAGCAGCTCTAGCGGGGTACAAGAGACCCAGTACTTC
cdr3_aa: CASSSSGVQETQYF

d_call: TRBD1
j_call: TRBJ2-1
v_call: TRBV10-3
clone_size: few
cdr3_nt: TGTGCCATCAGGGAGACAGGGTCGGATGAGCAGTTCTTC
cdr3_aa: CAIRETGSDEQFF

d_call: TRBD2
j_call: TRBJ2-2
v_call: TRBV6-4
clone_size: once
cdr3_nt: TGTGCCAGCAGTGTCGCACCTAGCGGGAGCTACGGGGAGCTGTTTTTT
cdr3_aa: CASSVAPSGSYGELFF

d_call: TRBD1
j_call: TRBJ1-1
v_call: TRBV5-5
clone_size: -
cdr3_nt: TGTGCCAGCAGCTTGAGGCACAGGGGGGCTGAAGCTTTCTTT
cdr3_aa: CASSLRHRGAEAFF

d_call: -
j_call: TRBJ1-5
v_call: TRBV2
clone_size: -
cdr3_nt: TGTGCCAGCAGATACAGTGCCGGTCAGCCCCAGCATTTT
cdr3_aa: CASRYSAGQPQHF

d_call: TRBD2
j_call: TRBJ2-1
v_call: TRBV12-5
clone_size: few
cdr3_nt: TGTGCTAGTGGTAACCTACTAAGCGGGGGGCTTAGCTCCTACAATGAGCAGTTCTTC
cdr3_aa: CASGNLLSGGLSSYNEQFF

d_call: TRBD1
j_call: TRBJ2-5
v_call: TRBV11-2
clone_size: -
cdr3_nt: TGTGCCAGCAGCTTAGGGGACAGGGTAGCGGAGACCCAGTACTTC
cdr3_aa: CASSLGDRVAETQYF

d_call: TRBD1
j_call: TRBJ1-1
v_call: TRBV19
clone_size: -
cdr3_nt: TGTGCCAGTAGTAACTCACAGGGGGGCCTTCGCACTGAAGCTTTCTTT
cdr3_aa: CASSNSQGGLRTEAFF

d_call: -
j_call: TRBJ1-2
v_call: TRBV3-1/TRBV3-2
clone_size: -
cdr3_nt: TGTGCCAGCAGCCAAGTTACAGTTACTGCTAACTATGGCTACACCTTC
cdr3_aa: CASSQVTVTANYGYTF

d_call: TRBD1
j_call: TRBJ1-1
v_call: TRBV10-3
clone_size: -
cdr3_nt: TGTGCCATCAGTACGGGACAGGGATCTACTGAAGCTTTCTTT
cdr3_aa: CAISTGQGSTEAFF

d_call: TRBD1
j_call: TRBJ2-2
v_call: TRBV14
clone_size: few
cdr3_nt: TGTGCCAGCAGCTATAATTTCCGGGACAGGATAACCGGGGAGCTGTTTTTT
cdr3_aa: CASSYNFRDRITGELFF

d_call: -
j_call: TRBJ2-3
v_call: TRBV5-1
clone_size: -
cdr3_nt: TGCGCCAGCAGCTTGGGACAGAGCACAGATACGCAGTATTTT
cdr3_aa: CASSLGQSTDTQYF

d_call: -
j_call: TRBJ2-3
v_call: TRBV18
clone_size: once
cdr3_nt: TGTGCCAGCTCTCAACACCGGGCAGATACGCAGTATTTT
cdr3_aa: CASSQHRADTQYF

d_call: -
j_call: TRBJ1-4
v_call: TRBV9
clone_size: -
cdr3_nt: TGTGCCAGCAGCGTAGCTACAGGTCATAATGAAAAACTGTTTTTT
cdr3_aa: CASSVATGHNEKLFF

d_call: TRBD1
j_call: TRBJ1-4
v_call: TRBV6-2/TRBV6-3
clone_size: -
cdr3_nt: TGTGCCAGCAGTAGCCCTCGGGACAGGGCTGAAAAACTGTTTTTT
cdr3_aa: CASSSPRDRAEKLFF

d_call: TRBD1
j_call: TRBJ2-1
v_call: TRBV6-5
clone_size: -
cdr3_nt: TGTGCCAGCAGTTACGGGGACAGCTCCTACAATGAGCAGTTCTTC
cdr3_aa: CASSYGDSSYNEQFF

d_call: TRBD2
j_call: TRBJ2-1
v_call: TRBV5-4
clone_size: -
cdr3_nt: TGTGCCAGCAGCTGGGGACTAGCGGGGGGAGGAAATGAGCAGTTCTTC
cdr3_aa: CASSWGLAGGGNEQFF

d_call: TRBD1
j_call: TRBJ1-4
v_call: TRBV28
clone_size: -
cdr3_nt: TGTGCCAGCAGTTTTGGACAGGGGGCTGAAAAACTGTTTTTT
cdr3_aa: CASSFGQGAEKLFF

d_call: TRBD1
j_call: TRBJ2-1
v_call: TRBV5-4
clone_size: -
cdr3_nt: TGTGCCAGCAGCTTGGCCAGGGGGAATGAGCAGTTCTTC
cdr3_aa: CASSLARGNEQFF

d_call: TRBD1
j_call: TRBJ2-7
v_call: TRBV24-1
clone_size: -
cdr3_nt: TGTGCCACCAGTGAGCCCGGGACAGGGATGGACGAGCAGTACTTC
cdr3_aa: CATSEPGTGMDEQYF

d_call: -
j_call: TRBJ1-2
v_call: TRBV6-6
clone_size: -
cdr3_nt: TGTGCCAGCATTCCGGACACCCGCCGTACTAACTATGGCTACACCTTC
cdr3_aa: CASIPDTRRTNYGYTF

d_call: -
j_call: TRBJ2-1
v_call: TRBV20-1
clone_size: -
cdr3_nt: TGCAGTGGGGGAGACTACAATGAGCAGTTCTTC
cdr3_aa: CSGGDYNEQFF

d_call: TRBD1
j_call: TRBJ1-2
v_call: TRBV7-9
clone_size: -
cdr3_nt: TGTGCCAGCAGCGGGGGTCGTGGCAAGGGACAGGATGGCTACACCTTC
cdr3_aa: CASSGGRGKGQDGYTF

d_call: -
j_call: TRBJ1-4
v_call: TRBV28
clone_size: -
cdr3_nt: TGTGCCAGTGGCCTTCCAGATGAAAAACTGTTTTTT
cdr3_aa: CASGLPDEKLFF

d_call: TRBD2
j_call: TRBJ2-5
v_call: TRBV7-2
clone_size: -
cdr3_nt: TGTGCCAGCAGCTTAGGTCGGCTAGCGGGGGGGCCCCAGTACTTC
cdr3_aa: CASSLGRLAGGPQYF

d_call: -
j_call: TRBJ1-3
v_call: TRBV9
clone_size: -
cdr3_nt: TGTGCCAGCAGCGTAGTGGGGCAGACCTCTGGAAACACCATATATTTT
cdr3_aa: CASSVVGQTSGNTIYF

d_call: TRBD1
j_call: TRBJ1-3
v_call: TRBV28
clone_size: -
cdr3_nt: TGTGCCGGGGGAGATCTTGACAGGGCTGGAAACACCATATATTTT
cdr3_aa: CAGGDLDRAGNTIYF

d_call: -
j_call: TRBJ2-4
v_call: TRBV6-2/TRBV6-3
clone_size: -
cdr3_nt: TGTGCCAGCAGTTACCCGCTGCGGGGACTGGCCAAAAACATTCAGTACTTC
cdr3_aa: CASSYPLRGLAKNIQYF

d_call: TRBD2
j_call: TRBJ2-3
v_call: TRBV10-3
clone_size: -
cdr3_nt: TGTGCCATCAGTCAATTAGGGAGGGCAGGCGGCACAGATACGCAGTATTTT
cdr3_aa: CAISQLGRAGGTDTQYF

d_call: -
j_call: TRBJ1-1
v_call: TRBV18
clone_size: -
cdr3_nt: TGTGCCAGCTCTCTGTCCAGGAACACTGAAGCTTTCTTT
cdr3_aa: CASSLSRNTEAFF

d_call: -
j_call: TRBJ1-1
v_call: TRBV21-1
clone_size: -
cdr3_nt: TGTGCCAGCAGTACAGGGGTTTGGACTGAAGCTTTCTTT
cdr3_aa: CASSTGVWTEAFF

d_call: -
j_call: TRBJ1-4
v_call: TRBV18
clone_size: -
cdr3_nt: TGTGCCAGCTCACCACCCATTGAAAAACTGTTTTTT
cdr3_aa: CASSPPIEKLFF

d_call: TRBD2
j_call: TRBJ2-7
v_call: TRBV2
clone_size: once
cdr3_nt: TGTGCCAGCAAACCAGCGGGGACCTACGAGCAGTACTTC
cdr3_aa: CASKPAGTYEQYF

d_call: -
j_call: TRBJ1-2
v_call: TRBV5-6
clone_size: -
cdr3_nt: TGTGCCAGCAGTCCAGGGAACTATGGCTACACCTTC
cdr3_aa: CASSPGNYGYTF

d_call: TRBD1
j_call: TRBJ1-2
v_call: TRBV7-2
clone_size: -
cdr3_nt: TGTGCCAGCAGCTTTTATACACCGACAGGGGATGGCTACACCTTC
cdr3_aa: CASSFYTPTGDGYTF